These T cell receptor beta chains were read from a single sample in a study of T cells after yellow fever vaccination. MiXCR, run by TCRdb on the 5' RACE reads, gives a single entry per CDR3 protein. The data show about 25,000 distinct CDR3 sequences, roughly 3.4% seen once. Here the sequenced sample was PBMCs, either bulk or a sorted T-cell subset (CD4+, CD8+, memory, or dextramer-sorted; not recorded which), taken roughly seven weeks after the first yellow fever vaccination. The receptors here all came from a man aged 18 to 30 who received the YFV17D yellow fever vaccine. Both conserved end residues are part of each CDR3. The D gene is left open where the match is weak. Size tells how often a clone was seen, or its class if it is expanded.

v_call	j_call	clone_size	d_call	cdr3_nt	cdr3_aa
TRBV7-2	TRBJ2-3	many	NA	TGTGCCAGCAGCTTAGCCCGGCAGGATACGCAGTATTTT	CASSLARQDTQYF
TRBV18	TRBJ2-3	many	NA	TGTGCCAGCTCACCAGTGGCGGGGATCGCAGATACGCAGTATTTT	CASSPVAGIADTQYF
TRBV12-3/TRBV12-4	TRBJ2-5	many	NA	TGTGCCAGCACCCCTACTAGTAGAGAGACCCAGTACTTC	CASTPTSRETQYF
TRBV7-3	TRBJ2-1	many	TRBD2	TGTGCCAGCAGCCCCCCGGGACTAGCGGGGATGTACAATGAGCAGTTCTTC	CASSPPGLAGMYNEQFF
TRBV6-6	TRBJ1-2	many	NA	TGTGCCACCTCCACAGGGAATAACTATGGCTACACCTTC	CATSTGNNYGYTF
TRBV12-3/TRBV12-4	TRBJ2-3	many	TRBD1	TGTGCCAGCAGCCCAGACCAAGCACAGGGGATACAGTATTTT	CASSPDQAQGIQYF
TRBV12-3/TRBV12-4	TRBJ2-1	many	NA	TGTGCCAGCAGTTTATCGGCAGAAGGACGATATGAGCAGTTCTTC	CASSLSAEGRYEQFF
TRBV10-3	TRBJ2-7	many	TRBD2	TGTGCCATCAGTGAAACTAGCGGGGCAGCCTACGAGCAGTACTTC	CAISETSGAAYEQYF
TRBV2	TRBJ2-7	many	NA	TGTGCCAGCAGTGAAGCCTCCTACGAGCAGTACTTC	CASSEASYEQYF
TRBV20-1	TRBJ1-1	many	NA	TGCAGTGCGAGCAGAGTCAACACTGAAGCTTTCTTT	CSASRVNTEAFF
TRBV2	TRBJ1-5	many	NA	TGTGCCAGCACGTTAGGGGCGAACAATCAGCCCCAGCATTTT	CASTLGANNQPQHF
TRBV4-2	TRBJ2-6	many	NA	TGTGCCAGCAGCTCCCTCGGCAACTCTGGGGCCAACGTCCTGACTTTC	CASSSLGNSGANVLTF
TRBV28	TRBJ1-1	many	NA	TGTGCCAGCAGGGCCTCAACAGGGTTCCCTGAAGCTTTCTTT	CASRASTGFPEAFF
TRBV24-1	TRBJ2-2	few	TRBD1	TGTGCCACCAGTTATTTGCTTGATAAAAGGGACAGGAGGAAATATTCCGGGGAGCTGTTTTTT	CATSYLLDKRDRRKYSGELFF
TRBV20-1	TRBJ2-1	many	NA	TGCAGTGCTAGAGATAAGGCTCGCTCCTACAATGAGCAGTTCTTC	CSARDKARSYNEQFF
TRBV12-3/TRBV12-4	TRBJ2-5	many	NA	TGTGCCAGCAGTTTGGGACAAAAAGAGACCCAGTACTTC	CASSLGQKETQYF
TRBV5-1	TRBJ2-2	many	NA	TGCGCCAGCAGTTCGGGGCCGGGCACCGGGGAGCTGTTTTTT	CASSSGPGTGELFF
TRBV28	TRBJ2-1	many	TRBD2	TGTGCCAGCGGGACTAGCGGGGGGGTTGAGCAGTTCTTC	CASGTSGGVEQFF
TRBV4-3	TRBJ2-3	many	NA	TGCGCCAGCAGCCAAGGGCTAGCTGATACGCAGTATTTT	CASSQGLADTQYF
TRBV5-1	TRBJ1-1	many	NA	TGCGCCAGCAGCTTGGGAGGGGGTGCCACTGAAGCTTTCTTT	CASSLGGGATEAFF
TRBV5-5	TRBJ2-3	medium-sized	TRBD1	TGTGCCAGCAGCTTGTTGGGACAGAGCACAGATACGCAGTATTTT	CASSLLGQSTDTQYF
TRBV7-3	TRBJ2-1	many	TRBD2	TGTGCCAGCAGCTTAGGACGGGGGGGTCGCAATGAGCAGTTCTTC	CASSLGRGGRNEQFF
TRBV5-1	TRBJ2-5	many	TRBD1	TGCGCCAGCAGCTTGGCAGGGGGCGCCCAGGGGACCCAGTACTTC	CASSLAGGAQGTQYF
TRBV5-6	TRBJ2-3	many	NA	TGTGCCAGCAGCCTCGGGACCGCAGGCACAGATACGCAGTATTTT	CASSLGTAGTDTQYF
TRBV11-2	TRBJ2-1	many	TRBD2	TGTGCCAGCAGCTGGGCGTGGGAGGGGAAGGCGATCTTC	CASSWAWEGKAIF
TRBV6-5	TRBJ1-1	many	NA	TGTGCCAGCAGTTACGAGGGGGACACTGAAGCTTTCTTT	CASSYEGDTEAFF
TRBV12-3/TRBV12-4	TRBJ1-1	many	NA	TGTGCCAGCAGTTTACTGGGTTATCCCTATCAGGCCCATGAAGCTTTCTTT	CASSLLGYPYQAHEAFF
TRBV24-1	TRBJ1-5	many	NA	TGTGCCACCCAACCAGAGGGGGGCAATCAGCCCCAGCATTTT	CATQPEGGNQPQHF
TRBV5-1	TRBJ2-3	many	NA	TGCGCCAGCAGCTTGGCCCAAACAAGCACAGATACGCAGTATTTT	CASSLAQTSTDTQYF